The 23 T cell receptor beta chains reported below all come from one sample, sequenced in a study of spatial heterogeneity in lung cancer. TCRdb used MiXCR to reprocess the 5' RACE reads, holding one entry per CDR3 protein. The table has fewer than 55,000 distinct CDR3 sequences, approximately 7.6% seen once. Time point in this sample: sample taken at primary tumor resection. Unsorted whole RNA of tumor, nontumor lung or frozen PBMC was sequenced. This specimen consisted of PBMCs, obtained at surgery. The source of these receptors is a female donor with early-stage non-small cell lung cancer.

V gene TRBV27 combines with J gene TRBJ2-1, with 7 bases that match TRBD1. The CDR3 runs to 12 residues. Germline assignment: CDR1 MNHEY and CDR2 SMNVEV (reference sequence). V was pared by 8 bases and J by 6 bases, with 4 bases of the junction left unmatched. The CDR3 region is CASRDRTNEQFF. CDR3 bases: TGTGCCAGCCGGGACAGAACCAATGAGCAGTTCTTC.

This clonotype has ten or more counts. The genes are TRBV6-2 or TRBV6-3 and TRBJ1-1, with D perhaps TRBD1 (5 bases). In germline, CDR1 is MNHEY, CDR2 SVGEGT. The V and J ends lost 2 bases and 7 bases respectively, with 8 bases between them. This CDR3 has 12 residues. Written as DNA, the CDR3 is TGTGCCAGCAGTTACACGGGGGATGAAGCTTTCTTT. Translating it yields CASSYTGDEAFF.

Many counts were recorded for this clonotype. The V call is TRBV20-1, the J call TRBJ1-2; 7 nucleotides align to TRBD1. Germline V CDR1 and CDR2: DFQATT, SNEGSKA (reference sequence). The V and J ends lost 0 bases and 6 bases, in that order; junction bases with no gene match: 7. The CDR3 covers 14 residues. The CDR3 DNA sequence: TGCAGTGCTAGAGATCATTCCACAGGGGATGGCTACACCTTC. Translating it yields CSARDHSTGDGYTF.

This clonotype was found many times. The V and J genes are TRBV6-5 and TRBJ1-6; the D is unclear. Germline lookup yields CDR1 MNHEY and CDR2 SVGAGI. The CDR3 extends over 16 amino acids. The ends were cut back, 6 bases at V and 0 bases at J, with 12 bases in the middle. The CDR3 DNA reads TGTGCCAGCAGACCCGACTGGAGCTCCTATAATTCACCCCTCCACTTT. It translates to CASRPDWSSYNSPLHF.

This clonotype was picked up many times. CDR3 loop: CAIRGGNRGRDTEAFF. The CDR3 DNA reads as TGTGCCATCAGAGGGGGAAACAGGGGGCGGGACACTGAAGCTTTCTTT. V usage is TRBV10-3 and J usage is TRBJ1-1; TRBD1 aligns across 9 bases. The CDR3 consists of 16 residues. J was trimmed by 3 bases and V by 6 bases; bases with no gene match: 11. CDR1 and CDR2 from the germline V gene are ENHRY and SYGVKD.

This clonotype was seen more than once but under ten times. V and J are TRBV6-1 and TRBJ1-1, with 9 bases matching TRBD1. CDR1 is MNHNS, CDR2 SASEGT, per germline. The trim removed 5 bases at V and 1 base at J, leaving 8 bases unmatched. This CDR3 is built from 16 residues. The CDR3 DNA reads TGTGCCAGCAGTCCAAGGGGGGGACAGGGGAACACTGAAGCTTTCTTT. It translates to CASSPRGGQGNTEAFF.

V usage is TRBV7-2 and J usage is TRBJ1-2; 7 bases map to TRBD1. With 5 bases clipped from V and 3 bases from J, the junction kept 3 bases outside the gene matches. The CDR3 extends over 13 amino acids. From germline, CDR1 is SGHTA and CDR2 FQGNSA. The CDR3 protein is CASSRQGDYGYTF. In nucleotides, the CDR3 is TGTGCCAGCAGCCGACAGGGAGACTATGGCTACACCTTC. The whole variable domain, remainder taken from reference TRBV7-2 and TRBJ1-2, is GAGVSQSPSNKVTEKGKDVELRCDPISGHTALYWYRQSLGQGLEFLIYFQGNSAPDKSGLPSDRFSAERTGGSVSTLTIQRTQQEDSAVYLCASSRQGDYGYTFGSGTRLTVV.

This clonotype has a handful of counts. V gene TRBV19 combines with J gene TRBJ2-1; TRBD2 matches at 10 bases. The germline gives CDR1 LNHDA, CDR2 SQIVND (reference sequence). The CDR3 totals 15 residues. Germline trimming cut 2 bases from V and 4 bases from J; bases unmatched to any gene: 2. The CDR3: CASSITSGAYNEQFF. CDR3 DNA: TGTGCCAGTAGTATAACTAGCGGGGCATACAATGAGCAGTTCTTC.

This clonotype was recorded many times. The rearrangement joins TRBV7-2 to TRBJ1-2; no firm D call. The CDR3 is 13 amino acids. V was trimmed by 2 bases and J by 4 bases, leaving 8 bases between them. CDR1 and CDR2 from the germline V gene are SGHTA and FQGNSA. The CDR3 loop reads CASSLSGAYGYTF. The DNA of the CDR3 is TGTGCCAGCAGCTTATCCGGAGCCTATGGCTACACCTTC.

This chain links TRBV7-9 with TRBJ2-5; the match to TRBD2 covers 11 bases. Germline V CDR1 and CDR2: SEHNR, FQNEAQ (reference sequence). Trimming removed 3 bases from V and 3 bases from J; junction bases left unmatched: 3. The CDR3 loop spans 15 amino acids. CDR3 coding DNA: TGTGCCAGCAGCTTTCCGACTAGCGGGGAAGAGACCCAGTACTTC. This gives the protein CASSFPTSGEETQYF.

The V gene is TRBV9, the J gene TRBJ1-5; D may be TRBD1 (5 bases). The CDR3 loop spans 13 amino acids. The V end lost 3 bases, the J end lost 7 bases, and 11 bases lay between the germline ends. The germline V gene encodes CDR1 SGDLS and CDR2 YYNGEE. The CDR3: CASSGSGAQPQHF. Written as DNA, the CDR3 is TGTGCCAGCAGCGGGAGTGGGGCCCAGCCCCAGCATTTT.

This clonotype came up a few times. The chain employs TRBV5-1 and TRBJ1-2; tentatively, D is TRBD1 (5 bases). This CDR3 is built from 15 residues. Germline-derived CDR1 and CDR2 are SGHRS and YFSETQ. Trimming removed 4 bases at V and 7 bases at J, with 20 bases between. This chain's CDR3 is CASSRGSSGSGGYTF. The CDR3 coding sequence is TGCGCCAGCAGCAGGGGCTCGTCCGGGAGTGGTGGCTACACCTTC.

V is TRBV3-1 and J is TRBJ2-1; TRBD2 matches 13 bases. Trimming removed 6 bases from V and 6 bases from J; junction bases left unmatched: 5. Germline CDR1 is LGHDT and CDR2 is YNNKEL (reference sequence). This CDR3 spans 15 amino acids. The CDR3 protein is CASRKTSGGPNEQFF. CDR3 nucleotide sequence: TGTGCCAGCAGGAAGACTAGCGGGGGGCCCAATGAGCAGTTCTTC.

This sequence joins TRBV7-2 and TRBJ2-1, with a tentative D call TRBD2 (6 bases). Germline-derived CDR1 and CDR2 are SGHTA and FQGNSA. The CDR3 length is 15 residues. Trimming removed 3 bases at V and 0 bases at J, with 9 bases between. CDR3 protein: CASSFDGSSYNEQFF. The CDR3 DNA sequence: TGTGCCAGCAGCTTCGACGGGAGCTCCTACAATGAGCAGTTCTTC.

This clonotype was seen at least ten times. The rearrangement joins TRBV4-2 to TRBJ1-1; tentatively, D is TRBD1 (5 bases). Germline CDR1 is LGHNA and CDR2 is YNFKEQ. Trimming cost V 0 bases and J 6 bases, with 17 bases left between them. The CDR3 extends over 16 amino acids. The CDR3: CASSQDRGWRVAEAFF. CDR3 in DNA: TGTGCCAGCAGCCAAGACCGGGGGTGGAGGGTTGCTGAAGCTTTCTTT.

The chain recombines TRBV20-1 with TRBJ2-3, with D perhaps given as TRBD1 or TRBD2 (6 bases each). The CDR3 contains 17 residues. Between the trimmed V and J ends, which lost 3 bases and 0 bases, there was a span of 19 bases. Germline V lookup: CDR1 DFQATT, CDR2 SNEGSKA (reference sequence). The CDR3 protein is CSASRAPGAGSTDTQYF. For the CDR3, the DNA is TGCAGTGCTAGCCGCGCCCCAGGGGCGGGGAGCACAGATACGCAGTATTTT.

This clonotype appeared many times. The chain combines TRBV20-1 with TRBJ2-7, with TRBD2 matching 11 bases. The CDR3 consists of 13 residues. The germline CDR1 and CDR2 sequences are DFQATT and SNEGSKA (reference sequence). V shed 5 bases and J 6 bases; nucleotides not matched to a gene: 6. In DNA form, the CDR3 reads TGCAGTGCTGCCGGGACTAGCGGTGGCGAGCAGTACTTC. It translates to CSAAGTSGGEQYF.

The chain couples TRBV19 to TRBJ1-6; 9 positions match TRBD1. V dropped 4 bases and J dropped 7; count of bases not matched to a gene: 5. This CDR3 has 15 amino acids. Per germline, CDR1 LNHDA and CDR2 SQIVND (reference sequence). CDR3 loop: CASSTGQGLNSPLHF. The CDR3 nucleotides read TGTGCCAGTAGTACAGGACAGGGGCTCAATTCACCCCTCCACTTT.

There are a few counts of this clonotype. CDR3 nucleotide sequence: TGTGCCAGCAGCCAAGCTTGGAGGGGATCTGCTGAAGCTTTCTTT. Protein product: CASSQAWRGSAEAFF. The chain combines TRBV4-2 with TRBJ1-1; the D gene is possibly TRBD1 (5 bases). The CDR3 sequence is 15 residues long. The germline V gene encodes CDR1 LGHNA and CDR2 YNFKEQ. The V and J ends lost 1 base and 6 bases respectively, with 15 bases between them.

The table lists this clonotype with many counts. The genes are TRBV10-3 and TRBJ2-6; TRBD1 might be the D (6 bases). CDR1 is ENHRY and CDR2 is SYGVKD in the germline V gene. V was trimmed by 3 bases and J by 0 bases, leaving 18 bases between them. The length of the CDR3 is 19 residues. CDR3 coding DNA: TGTGCCATCAGTGATCCACAGGGAGAGTCCCTCTCTGGGGCCAACGTCCTGACTTTC. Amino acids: CAISDPQGESLSGANVLTF.

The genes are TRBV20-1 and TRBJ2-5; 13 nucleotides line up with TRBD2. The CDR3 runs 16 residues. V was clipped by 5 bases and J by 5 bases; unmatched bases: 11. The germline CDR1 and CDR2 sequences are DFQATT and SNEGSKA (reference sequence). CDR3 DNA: TGCAGTGCTCCTTCTCCACCGGGACTAGCGGGGGAGACCCAGTACTTC. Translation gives CSAPSPPGLAGETQYF.

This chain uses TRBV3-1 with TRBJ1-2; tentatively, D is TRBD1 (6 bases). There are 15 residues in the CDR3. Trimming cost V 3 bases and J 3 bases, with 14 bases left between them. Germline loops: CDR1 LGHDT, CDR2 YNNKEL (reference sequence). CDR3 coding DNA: TGTGCCAGCAGCCAGTTGGGGGGGGCGGACTATGGCTACACCTTC. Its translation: CASSQLGGADYGYTF.

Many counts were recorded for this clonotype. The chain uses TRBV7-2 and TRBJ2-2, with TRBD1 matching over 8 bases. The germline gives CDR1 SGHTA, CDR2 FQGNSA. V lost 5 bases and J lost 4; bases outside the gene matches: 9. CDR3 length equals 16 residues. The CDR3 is CASSPQTGETTGELFF. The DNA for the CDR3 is TGTGCCAGCAGCCCCCAGACAGGGGAGACCACCGGGGAGCTGTTTTTT.